Listed here is a single TCR beta chain. No antigen is known for it. The sample belongs to a study of cytomegalovirus exposure and HLA in healthy donors. Study-level information: The 120 or so validation repertoires used a platform that matched the one used for the 500 to 700 first-cohort repertoires, as a later analysis reported. Study-wide findings and caveats: The study listed some 160 cytomegalovirus-associated TCR beta chains. Reports showed the classifier diagnosing cytomegalovirus status with high specificity and sensitivity.

Profiled with immunoSEQ multiplex PCR; TCRdb holds only in-frame clones, not every one. The sample gives some 140,000 clones, 75% to 90% of which show up once; 20% to 25% is in the top ten. The CDR3 runs 16 residues. Trimming took 0 bases from V and 1 from J, leaving 12 bases between them. Germline V gives CDR1 SNHLY, CDR2 FYNNEI. Material for sequencing was PBMCs. This TCR was sampled from a man aged 18 to 29 in good health and CMV-seropositive. This chain uses TRBV2 with TRBJ2-5; no definite D call. The CDR3 DNA reads as TGTGCCAGCAGTGAAGCGCGAGAAGCTGGCCAAGAGACCCAGTACTTC. Amino acids: CASSEAREAGQETQYF. The variable domain in full, with the rest retrieved from reference TRBV2 and TRBJ2-5, is EPEVTQTPSHQVTQMGQEVILRCVPISNHLYFYWYRQILGQKVEFLVSFYNNEISEKSEIFDDQFSVERPDGSNFTLKIRSTKLEDSAMYFCASSEAREAGQETQYFGPGTRLLVL.